Below are 24 T cell receptor beta chains sequenced from a single sample in a study of blood T cell repertoires in COVID-19. TCRdb's table, derived via immunoSEQ multiplex PCR, lists solely in-frame clones and lacks some. The sample includes around 250,000 clones, 80% to 90% of them seen just once. Material: PBMCs or T cells enriched from blood (not recorded which). These receptors were taken from a woman aged 45-60 years who had been exposed to COVID-19.

The chain joins TRBV5-1 to TRBJ2-3; possibly TRBD1 for D (5 bases). Germline CDR1 reads SGHRS; CDR2 reads YFSETQ. CDR3 length: 13 amino acids. The V end was cut by 2 bases, the J end by 6 bases, with 10 bases between. The CDR3 loop reads CASSLRQTDTQYF. The CDR3 coding sequence is TGCGCCAGCAGCTTAAGACAGACGGATACGCAGTATTTT. Using reference TRBV5-1 and TRBJ2-3 for the parts outside the CDR3, the full variable domain is KAGVTQTPRYLIKTRGQQVTLSCSPISGHRSVSWYQQTPGQGLQFLFEYFSETQRNKGNFPGRFSGRQFSNSRSEMNVSTLELGDSALYLCASSLRQTDTQYFGPGTRLTVL.

This chain connects TRBV5-8 to TRBJ2-5; 8 bases are a match to TRBD1. Germline V gene sequence: CDR1 SGHTS, CDR2 YDEGEE. V was pared by 0 bases and J by 2 bases, with 12 bases of the junction left unmatched. This CDR3 has 18 amino acids. As DNA, the CDR3 is TGTGCCAGCAGCTTGGGGACAGGGCCGGTCGCTCGGCAAGAGACCCAGTACTTC. Encoded protein: CASSLGTGPVARQETQYF.

This chain joins TRBV11-2 and TRBJ2-3; tentatively, D is TRBD2 (7 bases). CDR3 size: 16 residues. Trimming took off 4 bases at V and 6 bases at J, with 20 bases between the two ends. Germline CDR1 reads SGHAT; CDR2 reads FQNNGV. This chain's CDR3 is CASSSVGRGPRDTQYF. The CDR3 DNA reads as TGTGCCAGCAGCTCAGTAGGGCGGGGGCCGCGGGATACGCAGTATTTT.

The rearrangement uses TRBV29-1 and TRBJ2-7; no definite D call. CDR1 is SQVTM, CDR2 ANQGSEA, per germline. This CDR3 has 13 amino acids. V dropped 5 bases and J dropped 2 bases, with 13 bases sitting between them. CDR3 coding DNA: TGCAGCGTTAGGTTCTCGGGTCCCTACGAGCAGTACTTC. Amino acid sequence: CSVRFSGPYEQYF.

The chain has TRBV14 and TRBJ1-6; D remains unclear. The V and J ends lost 5 bases and 9 bases respectively, with 14 bases between them. Looked up from germline, CDR1 is SGHDN and CDR2 is FVKESK. The CDR3 consists of 14 residues. CDR3 DNA: TGTGCCAGCAGCGAACTAATTGCTGCTTCACCCCTCCACTTT. Its translation: CASSELIAASPLHF.

V and J are TRBV9 and TRBJ2-3; D unresolved. V lost 3 bases, J lost 6 bases, and 5 bases lay in between. Germline CDR1 is SGDLS and CDR2 is YYNGEE. The length of the CDR3 is 11 residues. This CDR3 reads CASSAVDTQYF. In DNA form, the CDR3 reads TGTGCCAGCAGCGCCGTTGATACGCAGTATTTT.

CDR3 residues: CASSSSQGPGELFF. The CDR3 region has the DNA TGTGCCAGCAGCTCGTCACAGGGCCCCGGGGAGCTGTTTTTT. The rearrangement joins TRBV11-2 to TRBJ2-2; TRBD1 might be the D (6 bases). Trimming stripped 4 bases from V and 6 bases from J, with 12 bases between. The germline V gene has CDR1 SGHAT and CDR2 FQNNGV. The length of the CDR3 is 14 residues.

This clone showed up just a few times. The chain joins TRBV29-1 to TRBJ1-2; 8 bases align to TRBD1. Trimming took 6 bases from V and 6 from J; bases not matched to a gene: 0. The CDR3 has 10 residues. The germline CDR1 and CDR2 sequences are SQVTM and ANQGSEA. The CDR3 DNA is TGCAGCGTGGACAGGGATGGCTACACCTTC. Protein product: CSVDRDGYTF.

The chain is built from TRBV19 and TRBJ2-2; no clear D gene. The ends were cut back, 1 base at V and 5 bases at J, with 5 bases in the middle. This CDR3 comprises 13 residues. Germline values: CDR1 LNHDA, CDR2 SQIVND (reference sequence). The CDR3 DNA sequence: TGTGCCAGTAGTATAGTCCCTACCGGGGAGCTGTTTTTT. Its translation: CASSIVPTGELFF.

V gene TRBV14 combines with J gene TRBJ1-2; 7 nucleotides match TRBD1. The CDR3 sequence is 17 residues long. Germline-derived CDR1 and CDR2 are SGHDN and FVKESK. Trimming at V came to 4 bases and at J to 4 bases, leaving 15 bases not matched to a gene. This chain's CDR3 is CASSLSSGTARFYGYTF. The CDR3 nucleotides are TGTGCCAGCAGCCTTTCTAGCGGGACAGCTAGATTCTATGGCTACACCTTC.

The chain joins TRBV14 to TRBJ1-2; 10 bases are shared with TRBD1. Germline V gives CDR1 SGHDN, CDR2 FVKESK. Trimming at V came to 3 bases and at J to 6 bases, leaving 7 bases not matched to a gene. The CDR3 extends over 15 amino acids. The DNA for the CDR3 is TGTGCCAGCAGCCATGCGGCCGGGACAGGGGATGGCTACACCTTC. Protein sequence: CASSHAAGTGDGYTF.

V usage is TRBV5-1 and J usage is TRBJ1-6; 8 bases agree with TRBD1. This CDR3 spans 15 amino acids. Germline V gene sequence: CDR1 SGHRS, CDR2 YFSETQ. V lost 7 bases and J lost 3; bases outside the gene matches: 6. The CDR3 loop is CASGTGDFYNSPLHF. The DNA for the CDR3 is TGCGCCAGCGGGACAGGAGACTTCTATAATTCACCCCTCCACTTT. Looking up the rest from reference TRBV5-1 and TRBJ1-6 gives the full variable domain: KAGVTQTPRYLIKTRGQQVTLSCSPISGHRSVSWYQQTPGQGLQFLFEYFSETQRNKGNFPGRFSGRQFSNSRSEMNVSTLELGDSALYLCASGTGDFYNSPLHFGNGTRLTVT.

The chain has TRBV9 and TRBJ2-5; TRBD2 matches at 10 bases. There are 15 residues in the CDR3. From germline, CDR1 is SGDLS and CDR2 YYNGEE. The ends lost 1 base at V and 5 bases at J; junction bases unmatched: 5. CDR3 DNA: TGTGCCAGCAGCGTATCTGGAGCGGGGGGGGAGACCCAGTACTTC. The encoded protein is CASSVSGAGGETQYF.

This chain uses TRBV9 with TRBJ2-2, with TRBD2 identical over 16 bases. The CDR3 contains 16 residues. Germline V gives CDR1 SGDLS, CDR2 YYNGEE. The V segment lost 4 bases and the J segment 7 bases; nucleotides outside the gene matches: 4. CDR3 DNA sequence: TGTGCCAGCAGCTTTGGGACTAGCGGGGGGGTCGGGGAGCTGTTTTTT. Protein sequence: CASSFGTSGGVGELFF.

Here the CDR3 reads CASSKTTRQNEQYF. The CDR3 coding sequence is TGTGCCAGCAGCAAAACCACGCGGCAAAACGAGCAGTACTTC. This sequence joins TRBV7-9 and TRBJ2-7; D is uncertain. V lost 5 bases and J 5 bases, leaving 16 bases between the germline ends. This CDR3 has 14 amino acids. CDR1 is SEHNR, CDR2 FQNEAQ, per germline (reference sequence).

V usage is TRBV11-2 and J usage is TRBJ2-7, with a possible D match to TRBD2 (5 bases). This CDR3 has 15 amino acids. CDR1 is SGHAT and CDR2 is FQNNGV in the germline V gene. Trimming cost V 0 bases and J 6 bases, with 15 bases left between them. This chain's CDR3 is CASSLDQIRESEQYF. The CDR3 nucleotides are TGTGCCAGCAGCTTAGACCAAATTAGGGAGAGCGAGCAGTACTTC.

The chain joins TRBV9 to TRBJ2-2; the D gene is possibly TRBD2 (6 bases). The V gene lost 5 bases and the J gene lost 3 bases, with 11 bases spanning the gap. This CDR3 spans 14 amino acids. Germline loops: CDR1 SGDLS, CDR2 YYNGEE. This CDR3 is CASSEGLYTGELFF. For the CDR3, the DNA is TGTGCCAGCAGTGAGGGACTTTACACCGGGGAGCTGTTTTTT.

J is TRBJ2-7 and V is TRBV5-6; 12 bases align to TRBD1. CDR3 size: 16 residues. The germline V gene encodes CDR1 SGHDT and CDR2 YYEEEE. The V and J ends lost 4 bases and 3 bases, in that order; junction bases with no gene match: 8. The DNA for the CDR3 is TGTGCCAGCAGCAAGGGACAGGGGGCCCGGGTCTACGAGCAGTACTTC. Translating gives CASSKGQGARVYEQYF.

V usage is TRBV12-3 or TRBV12-4 and J usage is TRBJ2-7; D may be TRBD2 (6 bases). Trimming pared 2 bases from V and 6 bases from J, leaving 11 bases between. CDR3 length: 13 amino acids. This chain's CDR3 is CASSLRGDSEQYF. The CDR3 region has the DNA TGTGCCAGCAGTTTAAGAGGGGACTCCGAGCAGTACTTC.

The chain uses TRBV5-1 and TRBJ1-2; 7 positions match TRBD1. Germline lookup yields CDR1 SGHRS and CDR2 YFSETQ. The CDR3 consists of 14 residues. The trim removed 4 bases at V and 1 base at J, leaving 4 bases unmatched. CDR3 nucleotides: TGCGCCAGCAGCAGTCACAGGGGTAACTATGGCTACACCTTC. Encoded protein: CASSSHRGNYGYTF.

The chain links TRBV5-1 to TRBJ1-1; D unresolved. The CDR3 covers 14 residues. V was cut by 0 bases and J by 1 base, with 7 bases left in between. CDR1 and CDR2 from the germline V gene are SGHRS and YFSETQ. The CDR3 protein is CASSLANGNTEAFF. The CDR3, as DNA: TGCGCCAGCAGCTTGGCGAACGGGAACACTGAAGCTTTCTTT.

The CDR3 region has the DNA TGCGCCAGCAGGGCATTCTGGAAGAGGGTCGGAGGCACAGATACGCAGTATTTT. Its protein product is CASRAFWKRVGGTDTQYF. The rearrangement uses TRBV4-3 and TRBJ2-3, with D possibly TRBD2 on 5 matching bases. The V gene's germline CDR1 is LGHNA and CDR2 YSLEER. Trimming left V 6 bases short and J 1 base short, with 23 bases between. The CDR3 extends over 18 amino acids.

This sequence joins TRBV7-2 and TRBJ1-6, with 8 bases fitting TRBD1. Per germline, CDR1 SGHTA and CDR2 FQGNSA. CDR3 length: 15 residues. J lost 9 bases, V lost 3 bases, and 7 bases had no gene match. The CDR3 DNA is TGTGCCAGCAGCTTCGGACAGGGACGGTTTTCACCCCTCCACTTT. Translating it yields CASSFGQGRFSPLHF.

The chain uses TRBV11-3 and TRBJ1-1; D possibly corresponds to TRBD1 (6 bases). The germline V gene encodes CDR1 SGHNT and CDR2 YENEEA. The CDR3 runs 14 residues. V was pared by 4 bases and J by 7 bases, with 16 bases between. The chain's CDR3 is CASSSTGTNNEAFF. In DNA, the CDR3 is TGTGCCAGCAGCTCGACCGGGACAAATAATGAAGCTTTCTTT. Combining the CDR3 with reference TRBV11-3 and TRBJ1-1 gives the whole variable domain EAGVVQSPRYKIIEKKQPVAFWCNPISGHNTLYWYLQNLGQGPELLIRYENEEAVDDSQLPKDRFSAERLKGVDSTLKIQPAELGDSAVYLCASSSTGTNNEAFFGQGTRLTVV.